The entry below gives a single T cell receptor (beta chain) sequence along with its context. Its antigen remains unidentified. These data are taken from a study of early T cells in non-severe SARS-CoV-2 infection. The wider study: With bulk RNA from unsorted whole blood as input, sequencing yielded unpaired chains.

V was trimmed by 5 bases and J by 0 bases, leaving 10 bases between them. Germline V gives CDR1 GTSNPN, CDR2 SVGIG (reference sequence). This CDR3 has 13 amino acids. The protocol attached unique molecular identifiers to individual cDNA molecules. TCRdb used MiXCR to reprocess the 5' RACE reads, holding one entry per CDR3 protein. Of about 50,000 distinct CDR3 sequences listed, 5% to 6% were seen once; the top ten hold approximately 5.1%. General study findings and limits: VDJdb-based matching was biased toward anti-spike CD8 responses and missed private and CD4 specificities.

This TCR was sampled from an adult who was a healthcare worker with PCR-confirmed SARS-CoV-2 infection or an uninfected control (not recorded which). The sample here was whole blood, taken at baseline. The chain recombines TRBV30 with TRBJ1-1; D uncertain. CDR3 bases: TGTGCCTGGCAGGAAGAAATGAACACTGAAGCTTTCTTT. Translated: CAWQEEMNTEAFF. The whole variable domain, remainder taken from reference TRBV30 and TRBJ1-1, is SQTIHQWPATLVQPVGSPLSLECTVEGTSNPNLYWYRQAAGRGLQLLFYSVGIGQISSEVPQNLSASRPQDRQFILSSKKLLLSDSGFYLCAWQEEMNTEAFFGQGTRLTVV.